The following is a TCR beta chain sequence with its context. Its antigen is undetermined. These data are taken from a study of PD-1 blockade in classical Hodgkin lymphoma. Whole-study results and caveats: It was CD4+ TCR diversity, not CD8+, that rose significantly by C4D1.

Time point given: cycle 4 day 1 (C4D1), after less than seven weeks of nivolumab. All trial patients relapsed after autologous stem cell transplantation. Using immunoSEQ multiplex PCR, the repertoire was profiled, and TCRdb retains in-frame clones only, with some absent. The sample records over 85,000 clones, about nine tenths being singletons. V lost 5 bases to trimming and J lost 0 bases, with 9 bases between them. Germline CDR1 reads SGHAT; CDR2 reads FQNNGV. The CDR3 loop spans 14 amino acids. This sample comprised peripheral blood mononuclear cells (PBMCs), obtained before the fourth cycle of nivolumab. This rearrangement joins TRBV11-2 to TRBJ2-3; no firm D call. This sequence originates from a human donor with classical Hodgkin lymphoma. The CDR3 sequence: CASSPRASTDTQYF. The CDR3 DNA sequence: TGTGCCAGCAGCCCCCGGGCTAGCACAGATACGCAGTATTTT.